Below, 23 T cell receptor beta chains from the same sample are listed, as sequenced in a study of Ad26.COV2.S vaccination and SARS-CoV-2 variants. Treatment specified: approximately 18 received Ad26.COV2.S at low or high dose, single or two shots; about 5 received placebo; per-sample allocation not given. Collection of the samples took place on day 63 after the first injection of vaccine or placebo. Profiled with immunoSEQ multiplex PCR; TCRdb holds only in-frame clones, not every one. The repertoire holds about 280,000 clones, 70% to 90% seen once, with less than 3.5% in the top ten. The source was peripheral blood, collected in a trial of Ad26.COV2.S vaccine versus placebo. All receptors come from a person aged 18-65 years who received the Ad26.COV2.S COVID-19 vaccine or a placebo.

The chain recombines TRBV3-1 (or the pseudogene TRBV3-2) with TRBJ2-5, with D possibly TRBD2 on 6 matching bases. The germline V gene encodes CDR1 LGHDT and CDR2 YNNKEL (reference sequence). The length of the CDR3 is 13 residues. Trimming left V 4 bases short and J 5 bases short, with 11 bases between. The CDR3 region is CASSPGVRETQYF. CDR3 coding DNA: TGTGCCAGCAGCCCGGGAGTAAGGGAGACCCAGTACTTC.

V usage is TRBV6-5 and J usage is TRBJ1-6; 7 bases line up with TRBD1. Germline V lookup: CDR1 MNHEY, CDR2 SVGAGI. This CDR3 is built from 15 residues. V lost 1 base and J lost 10; bases outside the gene matches: 7. The CDR3 sequence: CASSYYDREKSPLHF. In nucleotides, the CDR3 is TGTGCCAGCAGTTACTATGACAGGGAGAAGTCACCCCTCCACTTT.

The gene calls are TRBV3-1 (or the pseudogene TRBV3-2) and TRBJ2-5; D gene unclear. V dropped 2 bases and J dropped 5 bases, with 12 bases sitting between them. The CDR3 has 14 residues. The germline V gene has CDR1 LGHDT and CDR2 YNNKEL (reference sequence). The CDR3 DNA is TGTGCCAGCAGCCAAAGAGGCCGACTGGAGACCCAGTACTTC. Protein product: CASSQRGRLETQYF.

This chain connects TRBV2 to TRBJ1-2; unclear D gene. This CDR3 region has 11 residues. Trimming cost V 5 bases and J 6 bases, with 7 bases left between them. Germline V gene lookup returns CDR1 SNHLY and CDR2 FYNNEI. The CDR3 bases are TGTGCCAGCAGTCCGATAGATGGCTACACCTTC. Translation gives CASSPIDGYTF.

CDR3 nucleotide sequence: TGTGCCAGCAGCCAAGGTCGGCGCGGTCAGAGCTCTGGGGCCAACGTCCTGACTTTC. It encodes CASSQGRRGQSSGANVLTF. The V and J genes are TRBV3-1 (or the pseudogene TRBV3-2) and TRBJ2-6; D remains ambiguous. The CDR3 runs 19 residues. CDR1 is LGHDT, CDR2 YNNKEL, per germline (reference sequence). The V gene lost 1 base and the J gene lost 0 bases, with 16 bases spanning the gap.

This chain joins TRBV2 and TRBJ1-3; 8 positions match TRBD1. Germline assignment: CDR1 SNHLY and CDR2 FYNNEI. The CDR3 totals 15 residues. Trimming cost V 6 bases and J 0 bases; bases outside gene matches: 4. The CDR3 nucleotides are TGTGCCAGCAGGTACGGGACAGGCTCTGGAAACACCATATATTTT. It specifies CASRYGTGSGNTIYF.

The chain couples TRBV6-6 to TRBJ2-7, with TRBD1 matching over 11 bases. CDR3 length: 14 residues. Per germline, CDR1 MNHNY and CDR2 SVGAGI (reference sequence). V lost 6 bases to trimming and J lost 3 bases; unmatched junction nucleotides: 4. The CDR3 DNA reads TGTGCCAGCAGCTGGGGGACAGGGGGCTACGAGCAGTACTTC. Amino acids: CASSWGTGGYEQYF.

The V and J genes are TRBV7-9 and TRBJ2-1, with 7 bases matching TRBD1. The CDR3 is 16 amino acids. CDR1 is SEHNR, CDR2 FQNEAQ, per germline (reference sequence). The V segment lost 5 bases and the J segment 8 bases; nucleotides outside the gene matches: 15. Written as DNA, the CDR3 is TGTGCCAGCAGCCAGGACCGGGACAGCCACGCGGATGAGCAGTTCTTC. Protein product: CASSQDRDSHADEQFF.

V gene TRBV9 combines with J gene TRBJ2-3, with 7 bases lining up with TRBD2. The germline V gene has CDR1 SGDLS and CDR2 YYNGEE. The CDR3 is 16 residues long. Trimming took 4 bases from V and 3 from J; bases not matched to a gene: 11. In nucleotides, the CDR3 is TGTGCCAGCAGCCGCCTGGGGGGGGACGGAACAGATACGCAGTATTTT. This encodes CASSRLGGDGTDTQYF. Full variable domain (rest looked up from reference TRBV9 and TRBJ2-3): DSGVTQTPKHLITATGQRVTLRCSPRSGDLSVYWYQQSLDQGLQFLIQYYNGEERAKGNILERFSAQQFPDLHSELNLSSLELGDSALYFCASSRLGGDGTDTQYFGPGTRLTVL.

The chain carries TRBV19 and TRBJ2-7, with D unclear. This CDR3 is built from 14 residues. Germline lookup yields CDR1 LNHDA and CDR2 SQIVND (reference sequence). Trimming removed 4 bases from V and 3 bases from J, with 13 bases in between. In DNA form, the CDR3 reads TGTGCCAGTAGTAGGGAAGGGAATAACTACGAGCAGTACTTC. Protein product: CASSREGNNYEQYF.

The chain carries TRBV4-1 and TRBJ1-2, with D perhaps matching TRBD1 (6 bases). CDR1 is MGHRA, CDR2 YSYEKL, per germline. Deletions cut 4 bases from V and 2 bases from J, with 23 bases between. CDR3 length equals 18 residues. In DNA form, the CDR3 reads TGCGCCAGCAGCCGGATTGCGGGACGGGGGCGCGAAAACTATGGCTACACCTTC. Protein: CASSRIAGRGRENYGYTF.

The gene calls are TRBV2 and TRBJ1-1; D uncertain. V shed 7 bases and J shed 1 base, with 10 bases lying between them. The germline gives CDR1 SNHLY, CDR2 FYNNEI. The CDR3 runs to 13 residues. CDR3 sequence (DNA): TGTGCCAGCAAGTGGGGTGAGAACACTGAAGCTTTCTTT. Encoded protein: CASKWGENTEAFF.

In the case of this clone: At the DNA level, this CDR3 is encoded by other sequences in the same sample as well. The chain employs TRBV12-3 or TRBV12-4 and TRBJ2-7, with D maybe TRBD1 (6 bases). CDR3 length: 12 amino acids. Trimming left V 5 bases short and J 2 bases short, with 7 bases between. The DNA for the CDR3 is TGTGCCAGCAGTAGGGACACCTACGAGCAGTACTTC. Translation gives CASSRDTYEQYF.

The chain is built from TRBV7-2 and TRBJ1-3, with D tentatively TRBD1 (6 bases). Germline lookup yields CDR1 SGHTA and CDR2 FQGNSA. Trimming stripped 5 bases from V and 1 base from J, with 9 bases between. The CDR3 loop spans 14 amino acids. CDR3 residues: CASSPQGSGNTIYF. DNA of the CDR3: TGTGCCAGCAGCCCCCAGGGGTCTGGAAACACCATATATTTT.

The CDR3, as DNA: TGTGCCAGCAGGGTCGGCCCCCTGTCCTACGAGCAGTACTTC. Its protein is CASRVGPLSYEQYF. The chain has TRBV2 and TRBJ2-7, with no clear D. The germline V gene has CDR1 SNHLY and CDR2 FYNNEI. V lost 6 bases, J lost 1 base, and 13 bases lay in between. The CDR3 runs to 14 residues.

The chain couples TRBV6-5 to TRBJ1-1, with D tentatively TRBD1 (5 bases). The CDR3 runs to 11 residues. CDR1 MNHEY and CDR2 SVGAGI come from the germline V gene. The V gene lost 8 bases and the J gene lost 11 bases, with 15 bases spanning the gap. The CDR3 region is CASYKGLAAFF. The CDR3 DNA reads TGTGCCAGCTACAAGGGGTTGGCGGCTTTCTTT.

This clone showed up just once. The chain recombines TRBV28 with TRBJ2-7; 9 nucleotides line up with TRBD2. This CDR3 is 15 amino acids long. V was clipped by 1 base and J by 4 bases; unmatched bases: 5. Germline V lookup: CDR1 MDHEN, CDR2 SYDVKM. CDR3 amino acids: CASSLSPSGIYEQYF. CDR3 coding DNA: TGTGCCAGCAGTTTATCGCCTAGCGGGATTTACGAGCAGTACTTC. Full variable domain (missing parts from reference TRBV28 and TRBJ2-7): DVKVTQSSRYLVKRTGEKVFLECVQDMDHENMFWYRQDPGLGLRLIYFSYDVKMKEKGDIPEGYSVSREKKERFSLILESASTNQTSMYLCASSLSPSGIYEQYFGPGTRLTVT.

The V and J genes are TRBV5-1 and TRBJ1-2, with D perhaps TRBD1 (6 bases). With 1 base removed from V and 7 bases from J, the gap between germline ends came to 11 bases. In germline, CDR1 is SGHRS, CDR2 YFSETQ. CDR3 length: 13 residues. As DNA, the CDR3 is TGCGCCAGCAGCTTGACCGGGGGCGGTGGCTACACCTTC. It encodes CASSLTGGGGYTF.

This clone has a handful of counts. The chain carries TRBV6-1 and TRBJ2-2; a possible D gene is TRBD2 (6 bases). Deletions cut 4 bases from V and 6 bases from J, with 21 bases between. Germline V gene data show CDR1 as MNHNS and CDR2 as SASEGT. The CDR3 length is 17 residues. CDR3 protein: CASSGTNGGRWAGELFF. The CDR3 region has the DNA TGTGCCAGCAGTGGGACTAACGGGGGACGGTGGGCCGGGGAGCTGTTTTTT.

The chain joins TRBV5-1 to TRBJ2-1, with D maybe TRBD2 (5 bases). From germline, CDR1 is SGHRS and CDR2 YFSETQ. The CDR3 is 15 residues long. Trimming took off 4 bases at V and 6 bases at J, with 17 bases between the two ends. CDR3 in amino acids: CASSVEGSRVNEQFF. The CDR3 region has the DNA TGCGCCAGCAGCGTCGAGGGTAGCCGGGTCAATGAGCAGTTCTTC.

V and J are TRBV6-5 and TRBJ2-7, with 7 nucleotides matching TRBD1. Germline CDR1 reads MNHEY; CDR2 reads SVGAGI. J lost 2 bases, V lost 5 bases, and 9 bases had no gene match. This CDR3 is built from 15 residues. The CDR3 sequence is CASSRTGTVPYEQYF. In nucleotides, the CDR3 is TGTGCCAGCAGTAGAACCGGGACAGTTCCCTACGAGCAGTACTTC.

The chain employs TRBV7-9 and TRBJ2-1, with unresolved D. This CDR3 has 14 amino acids. Trimming took 5 bases from V and 7 from J, leaving 15 bases between them. Per germline, CDR1 SEHNR and CDR2 FQNEAQ (reference sequence). The DNA for the CDR3 is TGTGCCAGCAGCCCCCCCCAGCTCTGGAATGAGCAGTTCTTC. It translates to CASSPPQLWNEQFF.

The chain recombines TRBV4-1 with TRBJ2-7, with 9 bases that match TRBD1. V shed 0 bases, J shed 2 bases, and the junction held 11 bases outside the gene matches. Germline CDR1 reads MGHRA; CDR2 reads YSYEKL. The CDR3 has 18 amino acids. The CDR3 spells CASSQDPSGQGVTYEQYF. CDR3 DNA: TGCGCCAGCAGCCAAGATCCATCGGGACAGGGCGTAACCTACGAGCAGTACTTC.